The entry that follows covers one T cell receptor beta chain sequence. Its antigen is undetermined. This entry belongs to a study of shared clonotypes between healthy human individuals. Study-level results: Sharing across several donors was seen in 4% to 6.5% of naive CD4 clonotypes.

Researchers partitioned CD4+ cells into CD45RA+ naive and CD45RA-negative memory subsets. Deep-level assay runs were performed. Sequencing was performed with immunoSEQ multiplex PCR; in TCRdb, only in-frame clones are kept and a portion is missing. Of around 1.1 million clones listed, about 84% are singletons. The CDR3 loop spans 14 amino acids. Trimming pared 5 bases from V and 4 bases from J, leaving 14 bases between. Germline V gene lookup returns CDR1 SEHNR and CDR2 FQNEAQ (reference sequence). Input material: memory CD4+ T cells from PBMCs. This sample's subset: CD45RA-negative fraction. This sequence originates from a man aged 18 to 30 in good health. Some clones in this sample may be carry-over from other donors' samples. The chain carries TRBV7-9 and TRBJ1-1; TRBD1 is a possible D gene (5 bases). This chain's CDR3 is CASSPGWGGTEAFF. In DNA form, the CDR3 reads TGTGCCAGCAGCCCCGGATGGGGGGGCACTGAAGCTTTCTTT.